These 24 T cell receptor beta chains came from one sample sequenced in a study of T cell changes during pregnancy in multiple sclerosis. The data were produced by immunoSEQ multiplex PCR, yet TCRdb's version contains in-frame clones alone and is incomplete. Of 33,000 or so clones listed, 80% to 95% were seen once; the top ten hold about 0.45%. The specimen comprised CD4+ T cells from peripheral blood mononuclear cells, sampled in the third trimester of pregnancy. The receptors derive from a female donor in good health, enrolled as a control in a pregnancy study.

The chain recombines TRBV4-3 with TRBJ2-7; TRBD2 might be the D (5 bases). The CDR3 is 15 amino acids. V was shortened by 1 base and J by 1 base, with 11 bases between the two germline ends. In germline, CDR1 is LGHNA, CDR2 YSLEER. For the CDR3, the DNA is TGCGCCAGCAGCCAAGGGCTCCGGGATTCCTACGAGCAGTACTTC. Amino acids: CASSQGLRDSYEQYF.

The genes are TRBV30 and TRBJ1-5, with TRBD1 matching 7 bases. The V gene end was trimmed by 8 bases and the J gene end by 7 bases; junction bases not matched to a gene: 14. Germline CDR1 reads GTSNPN; CDR2 reads SVGIG (reference sequence). This CDR3 is built from 14 residues. CDR3 in amino acids: CAGAKTGFDQPQHF. In nucleotides, the CDR3 is TGTGCCGGAGCCAAGACAGGGTTTGACCAGCCCCAGCATTTT. Full variable domain (outside the CDR3, taken from reference TRBV30 and TRBJ1-5): SQTIHQWPATLVQPVGSPLSLECTVEGTSNPNLYWYRQAAGRGLQLLFYSVGIGQISSEVPQNLSASRPQDRQFILSSKKLLLSDSGFYLCAGAKTGFDQPQHFGDGTRLSIL.

The chain has TRBV5-1 and TRBJ2-2; TRBD1 matches at 10 bases. The germline V gene encodes CDR1 SGHRS and CDR2 YFSETQ. The CDR3 runs to 16 residues. The trim removed 2 bases at V and 2 bases at J, leaving 3 bases unmatched. CDR3 bases: TGCGCCAGCAGCTTTGGGACAGGGGCTAACACCGGGGAGCTGTTTTTT. Amino acid sequence: CASSFGTGANTGELFF.

This chain's CDR3 is CASSLRGEKLFF. In DNA, the CDR3 is TGTGCCAGCAGCCTACGGGGTGAAAAACTGTTTTTT. The rearrangement uses TRBV7-2 and TRBJ1-4; D remains unclear. V was shortened by 5 bases and J by 7 bases, with 8 bases between the two germline ends. CDR3 length: 12 residues. Germline V gene lookup returns CDR1 SGHTA and CDR2 FQGNSA.

This clone was seen more than once but under ten times. The J gene is TRBJ1-4, the V gene TRBV4-3, with a tentative D call TRBD1 (6 bases). The CDR3 loop spans 13 amino acids. The germline V and J ends were trimmed by 3 bases and 6 bases, with 8 bases remaining between them. Germline loops: CDR1 LGHNA, CDR2 YSLEER. The CDR3, as DNA: TGCGCCAGCAGCCACAGGGGAGATGAAAAACTGTTTTTT. It codes for CASSHRGDEKLFF.

This CDR3 is CASSPGREADTQYF. The CDR3 region has the DNA TGTGCCAGCTCACCGGGCAGGGAGGCAGATACGCAGTATTTT. The rearrangement links TRBV18 to TRBJ2-3, with a weak D call TRBD2 (6 bases). Germline V gene lookup returns CDR1 KGHSH and CDR2 LQKENI. The CDR3 has 14 amino acids. V shed 3 bases and J shed 4 bases, with 11 bases lying between them.

The CDR3 bases are TGTGCCAGCAGTCCCCCAGGGGGTGGCGAAAAACTGTTTTTT. It translates to CASSPPGGGEKLFF. The chain recombines TRBV27 with TRBJ1-4, with TRBD1 matching 7 bases. In germline, CDR1 is MNHEY, CDR2 SMNVEV (reference sequence). This CDR3 has 14 amino acids. The J segment lost 8 bases and the V segment lost 5 bases, leaving 8 bases of the junction unmatched.

V gene TRBV7-9 combines with J gene TRBJ1-6, with 9 nucleotides matching TRBD1. Germline trimming cut 6 bases from V and 3 bases from J; bases unmatched to any gene: 3. In germline, CDR1 is SEHNR, CDR2 FQNEAQ (reference sequence). The CDR3 extends over 15 amino acids. CDR3 sequence: CASSLTGGYNSPLHF. DNA of the CDR3: TGTGCCAGCAGTCTGACAGGGGGCTATAATTCACCCCTCCACTTT.

This chain uses TRBV19 with TRBJ1-2; 9 positions match TRBD1. The CDR3 has 16 residues. Germline-derived CDR1 and CDR2 are LNHDA and SQIVND (reference sequence). Trimming took 8 bases from V and 3 from J; bases not matched to a gene: 13. CDR3 DNA sequence: TGTGCCAGTTCCAGGACAGGGGTCAATGGGGACTATGGCTACACCTTC. This sequence encodes CASSRTGVNGDYGYTF.

The rearrangement uses TRBV7-2 and TRBJ2-7, with D possibly matching TRBD2 (6 bases). Germline V gene data show CDR1 as SGHTA and CDR2 as FQGNSA. The CDR3 spans 15 residues. V was pared by 2 bases and J by 1 base, with 12 bases between. CDR3 sequence (DNA): TGTGCCAGCAGCTTATTTGGGACTGAATCCTACGAGCAGTACTTC. It yields the protein CASSLFGTESYEQYF.

This clone came up once. V usage is TRBV5-1 and J usage is TRBJ1-1, with TRBD1 matching 7 bases. The length of the CDR3 is 14 residues. V gave up 4 bases and J gave up 5 bases; unmatched junction bases: 8. Germline CDR1 reads SGHRS; CDR2 reads YFSETQ. The CDR3 is CASSVYPRGTEAFF. In nucleotides, the CDR3 is TGCGCCAGCAGCGTATACCCCAGGGGGACTGAAGCTTTCTTT. The entire variable domain, with the rest obtained from reference TRBV5-1 and TRBJ1-1, is as follows: KAGVTQTPRYLIKTRGQQVTLSCSPISGHRSVSWYQQTPGQGLQFLFEYFSETQRNKGNFPGRFSGRQFSNSRSEMNVSTLELGDSALYLCASSVYPRGTEAFFGQGTRLTVV.

The V call is TRBV29-1, the J call TRBJ2-7, with D maybe TRBD2 (6 bases). There are 14 residues in the CDR3. The germline V gene encodes CDR1 SQVTM and CDR2 ANQGSEA. The V end was cut by 7 bases, the J end by 7 bases, with 23 bases between. This CDR3 reads CSARDFLNTGEQYF. In nucleotides, the CDR3 is TGCAGCGCGCGGGACTTCCTTAATACGGGGGAGCAGTACTTC.

This clone occurred once. This chain joins TRBV28 and TRBJ1-5, with D tentatively TRBD1 (5 bases). This CDR3 has 16 residues. Germline CDR1 is MDHEN and CDR2 is SYDVKM. Trimming removed 8 bases from V and 0 bases from J, with 17 bases in between. Written as DNA, the CDR3 is TGTGCCAGCCGCCAGGGCTCCGCTGGTAGCAATCAGCCCCAGCATTTT. This sequence encodes CASRQGSAGSNQPQHF. Using reference TRBV28 and TRBJ1-5 for the parts outside the CDR3, the full variable domain is DVKVTQSSRYLVKRTGEKVFLECVQDMDHENMFWYRQDPGLGLRLIYFSYDVKMKEKGDIPEGYSVSREKKERFSLILESASTNQTSMYLCASRQGSAGSNQPQHFGDGTRLSIL.

V and J are TRBV7-5 and TRBJ1-2; the table's D call, TRBD1, has no DNA check behind it. TRBV7-5 is recorded as a pseudogene. This CDR3 spans 16 amino acids. Written as DNA, the CDR3 is TGTGCCAGAAGCCCTCCTAAGCAGCTGAGGGGGTATGGCTACACCTTC. Protein: CARSPPKQLRGYGYTF.

This chain uses TRBV7-9 with TRBJ2-7; 9 bases match TRBD1. Trimming cost V 5 bases and J 6 bases; bases outside gene matches: 8. CDR3 length: 14 residues. The germline V gene encodes CDR1 SEHNR and CDR2 FQNEAQ (reference sequence). Here the CDR3 reads CASSPGTGLTEQYF. The CDR3 region has the DNA TGTGCCAGCAGCCCCGGGACAGGGCTAACCGAGCAGTACTTC.

The rearrangement joins TRBV19 to TRBJ1-2; D is unclear. The CDR3 contains 13 residues. Trimming took 4 bases from V and 8 from J, leaving 14 bases between them. The germline gives CDR1 LNHDA, CDR2 SQIVND (reference sequence). In nucleotides, the CDR3 is TGTGCCAGTAGTACTGGCCCCTCGAGGGGCTACACCTTC. Its protein is CASSTGPSRGYTF.

This chain joins TRBV6-1 and TRBJ1-4; maybe TRBD1 (6 bases). The germline CDR1 and CDR2 sequences are MNHNS and SASEGT. V lost 0 bases and J 14 bases, leaving 13 bases between the germline ends. This CDR3 has 13 amino acids. The CDR3 here is CASSEAPDRSLFF. Here the CDR3 DNA reads TGTGCCAGCAGTGAAGCGCCAGACAGGAGCCTGTTTTTT.

The chain uses TRBV28 and TRBJ2-7; TRBD1 matches 12 bases. CDR3 length: 13 amino acids. J was trimmed by 6 bases and V by 4 bases; bases with no gene match: 1. Germline CDR1 and CDR2: MDHEN and SYDVKM. The CDR3 loop reads CASSSGQGAEQYF. The CDR3 DNA sequence: TGTGCCAGCAGTTCGGGACAGGGGGCCGAGCAGTACTTC. The full variable domain, completed using reference TRBV28 and TRBJ2-7, is DVKVTQSSRYLVKRTGEKVFLECVQDMDHENMFWYRQDPGLGLRLIYFSYDVKMKEKGDIPEGYSVSREKKERFSLILESASTNQTSMYLCASSSGQGAEQYFGPGTRLTVT.

Only a few counts were recorded for this clone. The conserved final phenylalanine or tryptophan is absent from the CDR3, which likely points to a read error. Because the CDR3's place on the DNA is in doubt, the DNA is left out and the CDR3 is given as listed by TCRdb. V and J are TRBV6-1 and TRBJ1-2; TRBD1, the table's D call, lacks a check against the DNA. Inclusive of both ends, the CDR3 amounts to 11 amino acids. Germline CDR1 is MNHNS and CDR2 is SASEGT. CDR3: CASSERTGEVI.

This clone was seen once. This chain links TRBV30 with TRBJ1-1; 8 nucleotides agree with TRBD1. This CDR3 has 13 amino acids. V was pared by 6 bases and J by 1 base, with 4 bases of the junction left unmatched. The germline gives CDR1 GTSNPN, CDR2 SVGIG (reference sequence). CDR3 loop: CACGQGRNTEAFF. CDR3 sequence (DNA): TGTGCCTGCGGACAGGGTCGGAACACTGAAGCTTTCTTT. Full variable domain (rest looked up from reference TRBV30 and TRBJ1-1): SQTIHQWPATLVQPVGSPLSLECTVEGTSNPNLYWYRQAAGRGLQLLFYSVGIGQISSEVPQNLSASRPQDRQFILSSKKLLLSDSGFYLCACGQGRNTEAFFGQGTRLTVV.

This rearrangement joins TRBV6-1 to TRBJ1-2; D is unclear. This CDR3 is 13 amino acids long. The V gene lost 1 base and the J gene lost 3 bases, with 6 bases spanning the gap. CDR1 is MNHNS, CDR2 SASEGT, per germline. The CDR3 DNA is TGTGCCAGCAGTGAAGGTTCTGACTATGGCTACACCTTC. This encodes CASSEGSDYGYTF.

The chain recombines TRBV4-1 with TRBJ1-5, with a tentative D call TRBD1 (6 bases). The germline V gene has CDR1 MGHRA and CDR2 YSYEKL. The germline V and J ends were trimmed by 4 bases and 6 bases, with 13 bases remaining between them. This CDR3 contains 14 residues. CDR3 nucleotides: TGCGCCAGCAGCCCCCGACAGGCCCTTCAGCCCCAGCATTTT. It specifies CASSPRQALQPQHF.

The chain uses TRBV4-3 and TRBJ2-3, with 8 bases that match TRBD2. J gave up 1 base and V 1 base, and 1 base lay outside the gene matches. CDR3 size: 15 residues. Germline V CDR1 and CDR2: LGHNA, YSLEER. CDR3 loop: CASSQGGGRTDTQYF. The DNA for the CDR3 is TGCGCCAGCAGCCAAGGCGGGGGGCGCACAGATACGCAGTATTTT.

This clone was seen just once. V and J are TRBV7-8 and TRBJ2-7, with 9 positions matching TRBD2. From germline, CDR1 is SGHVS and CDR2 FQNEAQ. CDR3 length: 17 residues. The J segment lost 4 bases and the V segment lost 4 bases, leaving 14 bases of the junction unmatched. The DNA of the CDR3 is TGTGCCAGCAGCTCGGTTTCCTCGACTAGCGGAGAATACGAGCAGTACTTC. It yields the protein CASSSVSSTSGEYEQYF.